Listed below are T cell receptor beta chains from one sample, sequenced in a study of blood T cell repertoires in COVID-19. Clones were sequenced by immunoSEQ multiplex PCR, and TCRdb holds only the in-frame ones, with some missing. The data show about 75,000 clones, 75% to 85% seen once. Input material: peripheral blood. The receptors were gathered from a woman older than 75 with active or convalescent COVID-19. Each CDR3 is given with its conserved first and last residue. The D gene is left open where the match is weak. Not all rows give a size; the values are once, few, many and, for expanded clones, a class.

TGTGCCAGCAGCCGCCGGGGACTAGCGGGAAGCAATGAGCAGTTCTTC,CASSRRGLAGSNEQFF,TRBV7-9,few,TRBD2,TRBJ2-1
TGTGCCAGCAGTTTTTTTGGGACTAAGCCAGATACGCAGTATTTT,CASSFFGTKPDTQYF,TRBV27,-,TRBD2,TRBJ2-3
TGCGCCAGCAGCCAAATGACAGGTCTTACTAGCACAGATACGCAGTATTTT,CASSQMTGLTSTDTQYF,TRBV4-3,-,-,TRBJ2-3
TGTGCCAGCAGCCCCCCTGAGTTGCGGTCCTACAATGAGCAGTTCTTC,CASSPPELRSYNEQFF,TRBV7-9,-,-,TRBJ2-1
TGTGCCAGCAGCCAAGTAGGGGGCAGACGTGGCGGGGACTATGGCTACACCTTC,CASSQVGGRRGGDYGYTF,TRBV3-1/TRBV3-2,once,TRBD1,TRBJ1-2
TGTGCCAGCAGTGAGACAGACAGGCCCATACTAAGAGTCCACTTT,CASSETDRPILRVHF,TRBV6-2/TRBV6-3,-,-,TRBJ1-6
TGTGCCAGCAGCTTAGAGCGGGGACAGGCTGGACCTGGAAACACCATATATTTT,CASSLERGQAGPGNTIYF,TRBV11-2,once,TRBD1,TRBJ1-3
TGTGCCAGCAGCTTAACCACGGGCGGGGAGCTGTTTTTT,CASSLTTGGELFF,TRBV7-3,-,-,TRBJ2-2
TGTGCCAGCAGTCGAAGGACTAGCGGGGGCAATGAGCAGTTCTTC,CASSRRTSGGNEQFF,TRBV13,-,TRBD2,TRBJ2-1
TGTGCCAGCAGCCGAAGGTACAGGGGAGATGACACTGAAGCTTTCTTT,CASSRRYRGDDTEAFF,TRBV11-2,-,TRBD1,TRBJ1-1
TGTGCCAGCAGCTTTAGCGGTTTCGGCACAGATACGCAGTATTTT,CASSFSGFGTDTQYF,TRBV5-6,once,-,TRBJ2-3
TGTGCCAGCAGCCCCCCCCGAGGTTTATCAGTGGGTGCCACTGAAGCTTTCTTT,CASSPPRGLSVGATEAFF,TRBV11-2,-,-,TRBJ1-1
TGTGCCAGCAGCTTTGGCAGAACGAACACTGAAGCTTTCTTT,CASSFGRTNTEAFF,TRBV11-2,-,-,TRBJ1-1
TGTGCCAGCAGCTTAGGGCGACAGGGGAACCCTAGATTT,CASSLGRQGNPRF,TRBV7-8,-,TRBD1,TRBJ1-1
TGCGCCAGCGCCAGGGAGAACACCGGGGAGCTGTTTTTT,CASARENTGELFF,TRBV5-1,-,-,TRBJ2-2
TGCAGCGTTGTAGGCAGGCCGAACACTGAAGCTTTCTTT,CSVVGRPNTEAFF,TRBV29-1,few,-,TRBJ1-1
TGTGCCAGCAAACAGGGCGGGGGGACGCAGTATTTT,CASKQGGGTQYF,TRBV6-5,once,TRBD2,TRBJ2-3
TGCGCCAGCAGCCCCAGGATACAGGGTCACTACGAGCAGTACTTC,CASSPRIQGHYEQYF,TRBV4-1,-,-,TRBJ2-7
TGTGCCAGCAGCCCTCCCCGGACTAGCCATAATGAGCAGTTCTTC,CASSPPRTSHNEQFF,TRBV9,once,TRBD2,TRBJ2-1
TGCAGTGCTAGAGATCAGTATGGCTACACCTTC,CSARDQYGYTF,TRBV20-1,-,-,TRBJ1-2
TGTGCCAGCAGCTTAAGCCGGCCGACTAGCGGGATCACTCTCTCCTACAATGAGCAGTTCTTC,CASSLSRPTSGITLSYNEQFF,TRBV28,-,TRBD2,TRBJ2-1
TGTGCCACCAGCAGAGGGGGGACTAGTGGTGAGATCCGGTACTTC,CATSRGGTSGEIRYF,TRBV15,-,TRBD2,TRBJ2-7
TGTGCCAGCAAACGACAGGGTACCGGAAACACCATATATTTT,CASKRQGTGNTIYF,TRBV6-6,-,TRBD1,TRBJ1-3
TGTGCCAGCAGCCAAGGGGGACTAGCGGAGGGGAAAAACATTCAGTACTTC,CASSQGGLAEGKNIQYF,TRBV14,-,TRBD2,TRBJ2-4
TGTGCCAGCAGTAGGGGGGGGCACTCCTACAATGAGCAGTTCTTC,CASSRGGHSYNEQFF,TRBV2,-,-,TRBJ2-1
TGTGCCAGCAGTTTATCAGGACATCTTGAAGCTTTCTTT,CASSLSGHLEAFF,TRBV28,-,-,TRBJ1-1
TGTGCCAGCAGCCCAAGTGCGGGATCACCCCTCCACTTT,CASSPSAGSPLHF,TRBV9,few,-,TRBJ1-6
TGTGCCAGCAGAGGAGGGAATGAGCAGTTCTTC,CASRGGNEQFF,TRBV27,-,-,TRBJ2-1
TGTGCCAGCAGCTTAGAAGGGGACATATACAATGAGCAGTTCTTC,CASSLEGDIYNEQFF,TRBV11-2,-,-,TRBJ2-1
TGCGCCAGCAGCCTATTGACACTGAACACTGAAGCTTTCTTT,CASSLLTLNTEAFF,TRBV5-1,-,-,TRBJ1-1
TGTGCCAGCAGTGAATGGGGAGGGGCGAAAGGCCAGCCCCAGCATTTT,CASSEWGGAKGQPQHF,TRBV6-1,once,-,TRBJ1-5
TGTGCCAGCAGCGTAGGGGACAGGGCCTTCCTCCAATTC,CASSVGDRAFLQF,TRBV9,-,TRBD1,TRBJ1-2
TGTGCCAGCAGCTCCGGACAGGGGCTTAACAATCAGCCCCAGCATTTT,CASSSGQGLNNQPQHF,TRBV7-8,-,TRBD1,TRBJ1-5
TGTGCCAGCAGCTTGGTGGTCGAGGTCCTACGCGATGAGCAGTTCTTC,CASSLVVEVLRDEQFF,TRBV5-6,-,-,TRBJ2-1
TGTGCCAGCAGTATGACAGAAAACACTGAAGCTTTCTTT,CASSMTENTEAFF,TRBV6-5,-,-,TRBJ1-1
TGTGCCAGCAGTTACCGGGGGACCACAGATACGCAGTATTTT,CASSYRGTTDTQYF,TRBV6-5,once,-,TRBJ2-3
TGTGCCAGCAGTTTAGCCTGGGGGCGCCGTACTGAAGCTTTCTTT,CASSLAWGRRTEAFF,TRBV28,-,-,TRBJ1-1
TGTGCCACCAGCAGAGGTGGGCCGGTAGATACGCAGTATTTT,CATSRGGPVDTQYF,TRBV15,-,-,TRBJ2-3